A single sample gave rise to the 25 T cell receptor beta chains below, sequenced in a study of T cell responses to AZD1222 COVID-19 vaccine. Profiling relied on immunoSEQ multiplex PCR, and the TCRdb table lists in-frame clones only, not all of them. The repertoire consists of 100,000 or so clones, with about 88% occurring once and the leading ten covering around 5%. This sample comprised peripheral blood, obtained on day 0 of AZD1222 vaccination. The source is an adult in good health.

The rearrangement links TRBV5-8 to TRBJ2-7; D is perhaps TRBD1 (6 bases). Per germline, CDR1 SGHTS and CDR2 YDEGEE. CDR3 length: 14 residues. V was cut by 3 bases and J by 2 bases, with 12 bases left in between. CDR3 in DNA: TGTGCCAGCAGCTCAAAGTACAGGGCCTACGAGCAGTACTTC. It is translated as CASSSKYRAYEQYF.

The V gene is TRBV28, the J gene TRBJ2-3, with a possible D match to TRBD2 (6 bases). The CDR3 is made up of 14 amino acids. The V gene's germline CDR1 is MDHEN and CDR2 SYDVKM. With 5 bases removed from V and 2 bases from J, the gap between germline ends came to 11 bases. The CDR3 DNA follows: TGTGCCAGCAGTCCGGGAGCATTCACAGATACGCAGTATTTT. This encodes CASSPGAFTDTQYF.

This clone was detected only a few times. V usage is TRBV28 and J usage is TRBJ1-6, with D possibly being TRBD1 (6 bases). In germline, CDR1 is MDHEN, CDR2 SYDVKM. The CDR3 consists of 15 residues. The germline V and J ends were trimmed by 8 bases and 9 bases, with 20 bases remaining between them. The CDR3 DNA sequence: TGTGCCAGCCATCCCCCGACAGGAGAGACTTCACCCCTCCACTTT. Translating gives CASHPPTGETSPLHF.

This clone has more than one count but fewer than ten. This chain joins TRBV5-4 and TRBJ1-2, with 7 positions matching TRBD1. Germline CDR1 reads SGHNT; CDR2 reads YYREEE (reference sequence). The trim removed 2 bases at V and 4 bases at J, leaving 5 bases unmatched. CDR3 length: 14 amino acids. The CDR3 loop reads CASSLRDSTYGYTF. The CDR3 DNA sequence: TGTGCCAGCAGCTTAAGGGACAGCACCTATGGCTACACCTTC.

This sequence joins TRBV5-6 and TRBJ1-6, with 8 bases lining up with TRBD1. CDR3 length: 18 amino acids. Germline V gene sequence: CDR1 SGHDT, CDR2 YYEEEE. V lost 4 bases and J lost 1; bases outside the gene matches: 10. DNA of the CDR3: TGTGCCAGCAGCCAACGGGCAGGGGGCAAATCCTATAATTCACCCCTCCACTTT. Translating gives CASSQRAGGKSYNSPLHF.

This sequence joins TRBV30 and TRBJ1-4, with TRBD1 matching over 11 bases. Germline loops: CDR1 GTSNPN, CDR2 SVGIG (reference sequence). The J segment lost 6 bases and the V segment lost 7 bases, leaving 7 bases of the junction unmatched. The CDR3 consists of 14 residues. The CDR3 region has the DNA TGTGCCTCCTCAGGGACAGGGGGTGATGAAAAACTGTTTTTT. It yields the protein CASSGTGGDEKLFF.

The gene calls are TRBV11-3 and TRBJ1-6, with 10 nucleotides matching TRBD1. V shed 5 bases, J shed 7 bases, and the junction held 5 bases outside the gene matches. The length of the CDR3 is 15 residues. Germline CDR1 reads SGHNT; CDR2 reads YENEEA. CDR3: CASSAGTGENSPLHF. Here the CDR3 DNA reads TGTGCCAGCAGCGCCGGGACAGGGGAGAATTCACCCCTCCACTTT.

As concerns this clone: This sample includes further DNA sequences coding for the same CDR3. The rearrangement joins TRBV27 to TRBJ2-7; 10 bases line up with TRBD2. V was pared by 2 bases and J by 6 bases, with 10 bases of the junction left unmatched. Per germline, CDR1 MNHEY and CDR2 SMNVEV (reference sequence). CDR3 length equals 16 residues. CDR3 loop: CASSLLPGTSAFEQYF. Here the CDR3 DNA reads TGTGCCAGCAGTTTACTCCCCGGGACTAGCGCGTTCGAGCAGTACTTC.

The chain is built from TRBV7-8 and TRBJ2-3, with D perhaps matching TRBD1 or TRBD2 (5 bases each). The V end lost 5 bases, the J end lost 7 bases, and 22 bases lay between the germline ends. The CDR3 totals 16 residues. The V gene's germline CDR1 is SGHVS and CDR2 FQNEAQ. The chain's CDR3 is CASSPRVGVNMNTQYF. CDR3 nucleotides: TGTGCCAGCAGCCCGCGCGTGGGGGTAAACATGAATACGCAGTATTTT.

The genes are TRBV3-1 (or the pseudogene TRBV3-2) and TRBJ2-1, with TRBD2 as a possible D gene (6 bases). The V gene's germline CDR1 is LGHDT and CDR2 YNNKEL (reference sequence). There are 14 residues in the CDR3. Trimming cost V 4 bases and J 8 bases, with 15 bases left between them. The CDR3 region has the DNA TGTGCCAGCAGCCTCCTTCGGGGGACGGATGAGCAGTTCTTC. The encoded protein is CASSLLRGTDEQFF.

The genes are TRBV5-5 and TRBJ1-1, with D uncertain. CDR1 SGHKS and CDR2 YYEKEE come from the germline V gene (reference sequence). The germline V and J ends were trimmed by 0 bases and 3 bases, with 15 bases remaining between them. The CDR3 length is 16 residues. CDR3 protein: CASSLGLAGRDTEAFF. CDR3 coding DNA: TGTGCCAGCAGCTTGGGTCTGGCGGGAAGAGACACTGAAGCTTTCTTT.

DNA for the CDR3: TGTGCCAGCAGCCAAACTCACTGGACAGGGCTTGTCACAGATACGCAGTATTTT. Translated, it gives CASSQTHWTGLVTDTQYF. The chain joins TRBV14 to TRBJ2-3; TRBD1 aligns across 8 bases. The CDR3 is made up of 18 amino acids. Germline CDR1 reads SGHDN; CDR2 reads FVKESK. V lost 2 bases and J lost 2; bases outside the gene matches: 12.

This chain uses TRBV5-4 with TRBJ2-1; the D gene is possibly TRBD2 (7 bases). Trimming removed 2 bases at V and 6 bases at J, with 15 bases between. Germline V gives CDR1 SGHNT, CDR2 YYREEE (reference sequence). CDR3 length: 15 residues. Written as DNA, the CDR3 is TGTGCCAGCAGCTTTGCGGGGGCCTCCGGCAATGAGCAGTTCTTC. As protein: CASSFAGASGNEQFF.

The chain couples TRBV7-8 to TRBJ2-7, with D unclear. The V gene lost 1 base and the J gene lost 3 bases, with 10 bases spanning the gap. Germline loops: CDR1 SGHVS, CDR2 FQNEAQ. There are 14 residues in the CDR3. CDR3 sequence reads: CASSLGLGNYEQYF. In nucleotides, the CDR3 is TGTGCCAGCAGCTTAGGTTTGGGTAACTACGAGCAGTACTTC.

V and J are TRBV9 and TRBJ2-1; no reliable D call. Germline V lookup: CDR1 SGDLS, CDR2 YYNGEE. Trimming left V 2 bases short and J 5 bases short, with 8 bases between. The CDR3 covers 13 residues. CDR3 protein: CASSVIGNNEQFF. CDR3 nucleotide sequence: TGTGCCAGCAGCGTTATAGGAAACAATGAGCAGTTCTTC.

V gene TRBV29-1 combines with J gene TRBJ2-3; 7 nucleotides line up with TRBD1. Germline trimming cut 6 bases from V and 2 bases from J; bases unmatched to any gene: 8. This CDR3 has 14 amino acids. CDR1 and CDR2 from the germline V gene are SQVTM and ANQGSEA. CDR3 nucleotide sequence: TGCAGCGTCAAGAACAGGGGAATCACAGATACGCAGTATTTT. Protein product: CSVKNRGITDTQYF.

Remarks on this clone: Distinct nucleotide sequences in the sample also encode this CDR3. This chain joins TRBV9 and TRBJ2-1; 7 bases agree with TRBD1. V lost 3 bases and J lost 4; bases outside the gene matches: 7. Germline values: CDR1 SGDLS, CDR2 YYNGEE. The CDR3 contains 15 residues. This CDR3 reads CASSARDSPYNEQFF. The CDR3 coding sequence is TGTGCCAGCAGCGCCAGGGACAGCCCTTACAATGAGCAGTTCTTC. The whole variable domain, remainder taken from reference TRBV9 and TRBJ2-1, is DSGVTQTPKHLITATGQRVTLRCSPRSGDLSVYWYQQSLDQGLQFLIQYYNGEERAKGNILERFSAQQFPDLHSELNLSSLELGDSALYFCASSARDSPYNEQFFGPGTRLTVL.

The chain uses TRBV21-1 and TRBJ2-1; the table's D call, TRBD1, has no DNA check behind it. TRBV21-1 is a pseudogene segment. The length of the CDR3 is 14 residues. The CDR3 DNA sequence: TGTGCCAGCAGCAGTCAGGGCTTATACAATGAGCAGTTCTTC. This codes for CASSSQGLYNEQFF.

This sequence joins TRBV9 and TRBJ2-5; D possibly matches TRBD1 or TRBD2 (5 bases each). The germline V and J ends were trimmed by 7 bases and 7 bases, with 17 bases remaining between them. Germline assignment: CDR1 SGDLS and CDR2 YYNGEE. This CDR3 region has 13 residues. Here the CDR3 reads CASGTGTAGTQYF. For the CDR3, the DNA is TGTGCCAGCGGCACCGGGACCGCCGGGACCCAGTACTTC. Combining the CDR3 with reference TRBV9 and TRBJ2-5 gives the whole variable domain DSGVTQTPKHLITATGQRVTLRCSPRSGDLSVYWYQQSLDQGLQFLIQYYNGEERAKGNILERFSAQQFPDLHSELNLSSLELGDSALYFCASGTGTAGTQYFGPGTRLLVL.

This sequence joins TRBV21-1 and TRBJ2-6; TRBD2, the D gene given by the table, was not confirmed from the DNA. TRBV21-1 is marked as a pseudogene. The CDR3 totals 16 residues. The CDR3 here is CASSSSTGVGANVLTF. CDR3 in DNA: TGTGCCAGCAGCTCAAGCACGGGAGTTGGGGCCAACGTCCTGACTTTC.

The V and J genes are TRBV2 and TRBJ1-5; TRBD1 aligns across 7 bases. The ends lost 2 bases at V and 2 bases at J; junction bases unmatched: 6. The CDR3 loop spans 16 amino acids. Germline values: CDR1 SNHLY, CDR2 FYNNEI. CDR3 protein: CASSERSGGGNQPQHF. The CDR3 bases are TGTGCCAGCAGTGAAAGGTCAGGGGGAGGCAATCAGCCCCAGCATTTT.

The chain employs TRBV5-1 and TRBJ1-2; D gene uncertain. Germline V gene lookup returns CDR1 SGHRS and CDR2 YFSETQ. The CDR3 spans 16 residues. V lost 1 base and J 7 bases, leaving 20 bases between the germline ends. Here the CDR3 DNA reads TGCGCCAGCAGCTTGTATTCCCGGGTAGAGGGAGGTGGCTACACCTTC. As protein: CASSLYSRVEGGGYTF.

This clone showed up just once. V and J are TRBV7-9 and TRBJ2-5; 7 bases are a match to TRBD1. The germline gives CDR1 SEHNR, CDR2 FQNEAQ (reference sequence). J gave up 3 bases and V 7 bases, and 5 bases lay outside the gene matches. There are 13 residues in the CDR3. Written as DNA, the CDR3 is TGTGCCAGCACCGGGACAGATGAAGAGACCCAGTACTTC. Its protein is CASTGTDEETQYF.

The chain recombines TRBV24-1 with TRBJ1-6; D is uncertain. Germline V gene lookup returns CDR1 KGHDR and CDR2 SFDVKD. Trimming pared 3 bases from V and 8 bases from J, leaving 16 bases between. The CDR3 has 16 amino acids. CDR3 sequence reads: CATSDKWTAADSPLHF. CDR3 DNA sequence: TGTGCCACCAGTGATAAATGGACGGCGGCGGATTCACCCCTCCACTTT.

The count of this clone is one. The genes are TRBV10-3 and TRBJ2-3; TRBD1 matches at 9 bases. The CDR3 covers 13 residues. The V gene end was trimmed by 8 bases and the J gene end by 5 bases; junction bases not matched to a gene: 5. The germline CDR1 and CDR2 sequences are ENHRY and SYGVKD. CDR3 sequence reads: CAISQGAEDTQYF. The CDR3 DNA reads as TGTGCCATCTCACAGGGGGCGGAAGATACGCAGTATTTT.